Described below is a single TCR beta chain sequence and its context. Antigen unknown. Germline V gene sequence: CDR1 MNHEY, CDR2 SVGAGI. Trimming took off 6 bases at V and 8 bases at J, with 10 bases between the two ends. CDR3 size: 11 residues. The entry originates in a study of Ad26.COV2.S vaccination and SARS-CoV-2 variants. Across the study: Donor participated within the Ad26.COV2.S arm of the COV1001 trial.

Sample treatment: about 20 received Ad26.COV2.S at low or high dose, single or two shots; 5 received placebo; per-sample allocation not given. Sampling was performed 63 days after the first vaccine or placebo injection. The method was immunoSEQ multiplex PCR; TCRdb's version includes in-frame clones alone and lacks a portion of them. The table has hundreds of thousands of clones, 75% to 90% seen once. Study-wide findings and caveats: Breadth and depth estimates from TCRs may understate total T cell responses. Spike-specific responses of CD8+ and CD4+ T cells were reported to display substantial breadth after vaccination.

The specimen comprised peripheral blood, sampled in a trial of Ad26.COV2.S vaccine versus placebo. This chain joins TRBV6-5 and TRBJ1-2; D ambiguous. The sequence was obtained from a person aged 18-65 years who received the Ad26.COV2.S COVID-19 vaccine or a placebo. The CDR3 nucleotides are TGTGCCAGCAGCCAAGGCGGAGGCTACACCTTC. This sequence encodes CASSQGGGYTF.